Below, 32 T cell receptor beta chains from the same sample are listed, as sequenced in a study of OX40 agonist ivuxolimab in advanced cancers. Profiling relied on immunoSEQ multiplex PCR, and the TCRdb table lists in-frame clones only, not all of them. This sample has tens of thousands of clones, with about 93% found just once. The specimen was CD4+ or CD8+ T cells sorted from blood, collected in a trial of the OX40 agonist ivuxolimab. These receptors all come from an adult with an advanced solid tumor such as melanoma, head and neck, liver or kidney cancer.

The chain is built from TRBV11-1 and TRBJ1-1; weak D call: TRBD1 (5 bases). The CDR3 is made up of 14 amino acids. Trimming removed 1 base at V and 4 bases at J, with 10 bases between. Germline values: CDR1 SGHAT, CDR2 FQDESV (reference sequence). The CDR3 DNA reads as TGTGCCAGCAGCTTAGGAGGGGATCGCACTGAAGCTTTCTTT. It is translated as CASSLGGDRTEAFF.

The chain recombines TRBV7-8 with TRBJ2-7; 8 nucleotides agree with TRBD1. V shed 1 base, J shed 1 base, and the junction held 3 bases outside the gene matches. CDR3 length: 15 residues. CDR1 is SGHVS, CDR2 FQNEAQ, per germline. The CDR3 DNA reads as TGTGCCAGCAGCTTAGGCCGGGACAGGTCCTACGAGCAGTACTTC. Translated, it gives CASSLGRDRSYEQYF.

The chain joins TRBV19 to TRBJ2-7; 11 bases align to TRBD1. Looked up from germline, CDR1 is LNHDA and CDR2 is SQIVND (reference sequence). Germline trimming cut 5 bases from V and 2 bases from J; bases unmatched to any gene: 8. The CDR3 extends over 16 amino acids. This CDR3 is CASSAWDRGFPYEQYF. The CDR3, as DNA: TGTGCCAGTAGTGCTTGGGACAGGGGGTTCCCCTACGAGCAGTACTTC.

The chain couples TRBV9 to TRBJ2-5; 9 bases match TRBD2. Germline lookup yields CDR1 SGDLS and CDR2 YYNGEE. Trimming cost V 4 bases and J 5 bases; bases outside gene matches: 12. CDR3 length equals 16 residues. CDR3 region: CASSPSLAGPRETQYF. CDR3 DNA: TGTGCCAGCAGCCCCTCACTAGCGGGCCCGCGGGAGACCCAGTACTTC.

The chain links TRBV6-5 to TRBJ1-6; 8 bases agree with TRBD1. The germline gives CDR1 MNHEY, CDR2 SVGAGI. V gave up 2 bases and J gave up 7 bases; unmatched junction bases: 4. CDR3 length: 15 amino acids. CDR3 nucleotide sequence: TGTGCCAGCAGTTACGGGACAGGTGGGAATTCACCCCTCCACTTT. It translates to CASSYGTGGNSPLHF.

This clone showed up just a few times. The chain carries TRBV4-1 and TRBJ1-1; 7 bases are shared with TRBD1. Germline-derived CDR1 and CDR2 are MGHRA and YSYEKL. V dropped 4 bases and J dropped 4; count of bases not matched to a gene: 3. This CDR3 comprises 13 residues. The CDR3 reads CASSRQGGTEAFF. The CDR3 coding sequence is TGCGCCAGCAGCCGACAGGGTGGCACTGAAGCTTTCTTT.

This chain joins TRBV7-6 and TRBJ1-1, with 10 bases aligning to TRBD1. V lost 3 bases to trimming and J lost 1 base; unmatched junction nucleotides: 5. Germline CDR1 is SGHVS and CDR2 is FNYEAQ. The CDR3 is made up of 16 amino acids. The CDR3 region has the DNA TGTGCCAGCAGCTTTGGGACAGGGGACAGGAACACTGAAGCTTTCTTT. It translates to CASSFGTGDRNTEAFF.

The CDR3, as DNA: TGTGCCAGCAGTGAGAGGGGCAGGGGGCTCCTCTACGAGCAGTACTTC. Amino acids: CASSERGRGLLYEQYF. The V and J genes are TRBV2 and TRBJ2-7; 8 nucleotides agree with TRBD1. Germline V CDR1 and CDR2: SNHLY, FYNNEI. This CDR3 is 16 amino acids long. With 3 bases clipped from V and 3 bases from J, the junction kept 10 bases outside the gene matches.

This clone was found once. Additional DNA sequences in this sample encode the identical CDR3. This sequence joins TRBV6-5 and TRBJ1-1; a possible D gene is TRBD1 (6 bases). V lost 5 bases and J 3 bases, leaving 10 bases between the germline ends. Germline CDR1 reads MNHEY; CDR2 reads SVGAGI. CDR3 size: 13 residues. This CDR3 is CASSTPGDTEAFF. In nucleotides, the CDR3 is TGTGCCAGCAGTACCCCAGGGGACACTGAAGCTTTCTTT.

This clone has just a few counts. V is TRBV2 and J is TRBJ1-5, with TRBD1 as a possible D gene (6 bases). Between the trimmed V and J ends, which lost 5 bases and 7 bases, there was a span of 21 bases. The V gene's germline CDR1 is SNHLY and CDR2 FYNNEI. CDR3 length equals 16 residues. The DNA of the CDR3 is TGTGCCAGCAGTCCATCGACAGGTTACTCGTCCCAGCCCCAGCATTTT. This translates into CASSPSTGYSSQPQHF.

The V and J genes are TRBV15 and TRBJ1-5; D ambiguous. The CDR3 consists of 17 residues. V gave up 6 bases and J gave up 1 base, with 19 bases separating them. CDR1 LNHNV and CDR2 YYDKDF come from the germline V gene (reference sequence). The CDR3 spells CATRKTNEAESNQPQHF. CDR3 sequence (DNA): TGTGCCACCAGGAAAACCAATGAGGCAGAGAGCAATCAGCCCCAGCATTTT.

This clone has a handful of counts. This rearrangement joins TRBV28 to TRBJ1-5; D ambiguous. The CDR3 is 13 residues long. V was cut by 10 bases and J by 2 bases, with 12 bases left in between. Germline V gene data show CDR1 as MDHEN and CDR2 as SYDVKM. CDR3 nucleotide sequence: TGTGCCACCAACAGAATGCGCAATCAGCCCCAGCATTTT. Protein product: CATNRMRNQPQHF.

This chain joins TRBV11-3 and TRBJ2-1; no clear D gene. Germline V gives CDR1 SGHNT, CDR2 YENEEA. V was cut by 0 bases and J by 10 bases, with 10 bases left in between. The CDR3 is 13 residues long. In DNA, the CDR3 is TGTGCCAGCAGCTTAGATCTACCTGCGGAGCAGTTCTTC. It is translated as CASSLDLPAEQFF.

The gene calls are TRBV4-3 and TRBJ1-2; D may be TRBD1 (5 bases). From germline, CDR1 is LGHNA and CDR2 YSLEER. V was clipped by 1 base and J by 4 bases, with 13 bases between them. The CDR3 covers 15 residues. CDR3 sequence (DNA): TGCGCCAGCAGCCAAGTAGCAGGGTCCCCCTATGGCTACACCTTC. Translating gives CASSQVAGSPYGYTF.

DNA for the CDR3: TGCGCCAGCAGGCCTCGACCGGACACTAGCACAGATACGCAGTATTTT. It is translated as CASRPRPDTSTDTQYF. The rearrangement uses TRBV4-1 and TRBJ2-3; tentatively, D is TRBD1 (5 bases). Germline V gene lookup returns CDR1 MGHRA and CDR2 YSYEKL. Trimming removed 6 bases at V and 0 bases at J, with 16 bases between. The CDR3 is 16 amino acids.

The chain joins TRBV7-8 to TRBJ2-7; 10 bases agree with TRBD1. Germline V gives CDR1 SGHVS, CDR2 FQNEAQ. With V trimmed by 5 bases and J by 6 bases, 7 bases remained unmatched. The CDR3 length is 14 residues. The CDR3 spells CASSMTGGLGEQYF. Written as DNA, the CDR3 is TGTGCCAGCAGCATGACAGGGGGCTTGGGCGAGCAGTACTTC.

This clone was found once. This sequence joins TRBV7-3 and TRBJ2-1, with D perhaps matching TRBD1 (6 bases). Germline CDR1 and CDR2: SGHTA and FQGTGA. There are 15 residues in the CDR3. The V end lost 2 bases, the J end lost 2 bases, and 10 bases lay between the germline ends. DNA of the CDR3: TGTGCCAGCAGCTTACATAGGGGGACCTACAATGAGCAGTTCTTC. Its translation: CASSLHRGTYNEQFF.

The CDR3 is CASSPGDGPYEQYF. As DNA, the CDR3 is TGTGCCAGCAGCCCGGGAGACGGACCCTACGAGCAGTACTTC. J is TRBJ2-7 and V is TRBV9, with D possibly being TRBD2 (6 bases). Trimming removed 4 bases at V and 2 bases at J, with 13 bases between. The germline gives CDR1 SGDLS, CDR2 YYNGEE. This CDR3 contains 14 residues. Full variable domain (missing parts from reference TRBV9 and TRBJ2-7): DSGVTQTPKHLITATGQRVTLRCSPRSGDLSVYWYQQSLDQGLQFLIQYYNGEERAKGNILERFSAQQFPDLHSELNLSSLELGDSALYFCASSPGDGPYEQYFGPGTRLTVT.

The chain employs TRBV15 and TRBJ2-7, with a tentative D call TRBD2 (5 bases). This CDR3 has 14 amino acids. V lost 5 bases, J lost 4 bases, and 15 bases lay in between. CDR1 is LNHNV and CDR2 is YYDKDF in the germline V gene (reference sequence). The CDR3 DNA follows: TGTGCCACCAGCCCACAGCGGAAGCTATACGAGCAGTACTTC. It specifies CATSPQRKLYEQYF.

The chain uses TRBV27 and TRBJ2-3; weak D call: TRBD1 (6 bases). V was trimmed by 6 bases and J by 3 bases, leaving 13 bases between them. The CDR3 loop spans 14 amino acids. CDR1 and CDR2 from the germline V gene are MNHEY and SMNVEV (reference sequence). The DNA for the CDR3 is TGTGCCAGCAGCCCATTTAGGGGGACAGATACGCAGTATTTT. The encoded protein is CASSPFRGTDTQYF.

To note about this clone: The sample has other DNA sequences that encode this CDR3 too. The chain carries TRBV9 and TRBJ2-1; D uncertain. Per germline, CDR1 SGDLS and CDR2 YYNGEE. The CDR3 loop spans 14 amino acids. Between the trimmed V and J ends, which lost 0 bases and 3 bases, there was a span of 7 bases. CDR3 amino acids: CASSVGLDYNEQFF. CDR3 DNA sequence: TGTGCCAGCAGCGTAGGGCTTGACTACAATGAGCAGTTCTTC.

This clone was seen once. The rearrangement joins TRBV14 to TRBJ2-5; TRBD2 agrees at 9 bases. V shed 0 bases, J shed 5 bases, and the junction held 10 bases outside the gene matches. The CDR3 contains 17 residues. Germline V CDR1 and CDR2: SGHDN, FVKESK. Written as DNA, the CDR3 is TGTGCCAGCAGCCAAGAACTTTGGCTAGCGGGAATCGAGACCCAGTACTTC. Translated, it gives CASSQELWLAGIETQYF. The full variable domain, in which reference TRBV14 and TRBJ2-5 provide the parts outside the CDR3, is EAGVTQFPSHSVIEKGQTVTLRCDPISGHDNLYWYRRVMGKEIKFLLHFVKESKQDESGMPNNRFLAERTGGTYSTLKVQPAELEDSGVYFCASSQELWLAGIETQYFGPGTRLLVL.

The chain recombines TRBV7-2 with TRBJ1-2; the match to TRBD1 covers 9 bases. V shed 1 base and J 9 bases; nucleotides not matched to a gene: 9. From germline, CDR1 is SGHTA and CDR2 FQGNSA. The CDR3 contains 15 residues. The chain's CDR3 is CASSLGKGQGERYTF. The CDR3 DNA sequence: TGTGCCAGCAGCTTAGGGAAGGGACAGGGAGAACGCTACACCTTC.

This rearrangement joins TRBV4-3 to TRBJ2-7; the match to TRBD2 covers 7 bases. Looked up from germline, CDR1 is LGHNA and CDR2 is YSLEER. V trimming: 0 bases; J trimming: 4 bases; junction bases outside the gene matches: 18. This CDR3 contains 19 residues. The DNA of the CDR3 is TGCGCCAGCAGCCAAGATACCATATCAGGCACTAGCGCGGCATACGAGCAGTACTTC. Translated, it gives CASSQDTISGTSAAYEQYF.

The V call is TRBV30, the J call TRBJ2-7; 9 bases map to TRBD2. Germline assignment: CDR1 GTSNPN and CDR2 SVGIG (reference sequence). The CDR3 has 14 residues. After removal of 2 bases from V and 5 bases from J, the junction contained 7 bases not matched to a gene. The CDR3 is CAWSFGERGDEQYF. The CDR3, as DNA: TGTGCCTGGAGTTTCGGCGAGCGGGGGGACGAGCAGTACTTC.

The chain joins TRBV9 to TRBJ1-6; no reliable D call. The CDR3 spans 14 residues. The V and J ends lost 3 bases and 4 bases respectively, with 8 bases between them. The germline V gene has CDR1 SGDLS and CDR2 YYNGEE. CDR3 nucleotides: TGTGCCAGCAGCGCCCCCGATTATAATTCACCCCTCCACTTT. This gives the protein CASSAPDYNSPLHF.

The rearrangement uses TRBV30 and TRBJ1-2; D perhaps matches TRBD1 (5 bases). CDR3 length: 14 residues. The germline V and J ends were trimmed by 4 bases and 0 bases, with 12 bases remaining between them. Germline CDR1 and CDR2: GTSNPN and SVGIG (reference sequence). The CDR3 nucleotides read TGTGCCTGGATTGGGGCACGGGCTAACTATGGCTACACCTTC. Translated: CAWIGARANYGYTF.

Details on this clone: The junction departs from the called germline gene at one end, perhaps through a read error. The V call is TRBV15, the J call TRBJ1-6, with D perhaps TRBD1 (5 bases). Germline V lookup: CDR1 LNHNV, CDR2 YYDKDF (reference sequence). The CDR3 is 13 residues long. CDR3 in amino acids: CATRFQGYSPPHF. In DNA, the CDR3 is TGTGCCACCAGGTTTCAGGGATATTCACCCCCCCACTTT.

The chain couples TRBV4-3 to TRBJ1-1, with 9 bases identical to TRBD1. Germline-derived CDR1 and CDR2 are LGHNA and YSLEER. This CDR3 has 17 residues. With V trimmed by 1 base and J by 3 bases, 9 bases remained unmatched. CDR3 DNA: TGCGCCAGCAGCCAAGGATGGGGACAGGGATCGTACACTGAAGCTTTCTTT. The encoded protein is CASSQGWGQGSYTEAFF.

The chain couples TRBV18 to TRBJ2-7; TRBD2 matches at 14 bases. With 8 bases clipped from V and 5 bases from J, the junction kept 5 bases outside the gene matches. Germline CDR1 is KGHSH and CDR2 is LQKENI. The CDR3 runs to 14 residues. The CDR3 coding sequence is TGTGCCAGCAGCTGGGGACTAGCGGGAGACGAGCAGTACTTC. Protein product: CASSWGLAGDEQYF. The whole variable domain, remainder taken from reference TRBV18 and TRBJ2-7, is NAGVMQNPRHLVRRRGQEARLRCSPMKGHSHVYWYRQLPEEGLKFMVYLQKENIIDESGMPKERFSAEFPKEGPSILRIQQVVRGDSAAYFCASSWGLAGDEQYFGPGTRLTVT.

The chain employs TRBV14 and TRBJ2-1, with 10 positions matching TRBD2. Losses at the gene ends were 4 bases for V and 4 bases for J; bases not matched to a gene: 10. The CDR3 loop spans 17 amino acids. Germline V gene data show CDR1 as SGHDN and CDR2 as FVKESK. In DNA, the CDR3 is TGTGCCAGCAGCCCTCAACCGGGACTAGCGAGTTACAATGAGCAGTTCTTC. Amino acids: CASSPQPGLASYNEQFF. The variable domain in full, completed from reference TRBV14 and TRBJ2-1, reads EAGVTQFPSHSVIEKGQTVTLRCDPISGHDNLYWYRRVMGKEIKFLLHFVKESKQDESGMPNNRFLAERTGGTYSTLKVQPAELEDSGVYFCASSPQPGLASYNEQFFGPGTRLTVL.

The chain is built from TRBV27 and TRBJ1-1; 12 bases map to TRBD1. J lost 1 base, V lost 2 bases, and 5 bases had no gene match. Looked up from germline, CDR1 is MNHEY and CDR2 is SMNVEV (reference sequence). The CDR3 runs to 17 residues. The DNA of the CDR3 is TGTGCCAGCAGTTTAGAGGGACAGGGGGCTGAGAACACTGAAGCTTTCTTT. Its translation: CASSLEGQGAENTEAFF.